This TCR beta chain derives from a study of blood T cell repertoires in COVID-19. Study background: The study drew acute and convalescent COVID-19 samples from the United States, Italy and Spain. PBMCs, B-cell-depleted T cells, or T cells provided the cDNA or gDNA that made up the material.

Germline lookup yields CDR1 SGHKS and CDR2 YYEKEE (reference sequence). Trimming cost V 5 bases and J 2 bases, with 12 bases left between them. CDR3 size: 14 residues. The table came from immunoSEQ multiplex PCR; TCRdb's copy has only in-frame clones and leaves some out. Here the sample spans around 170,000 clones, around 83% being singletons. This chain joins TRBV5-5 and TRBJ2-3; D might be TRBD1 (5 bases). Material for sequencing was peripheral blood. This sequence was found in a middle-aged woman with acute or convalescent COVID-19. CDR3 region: CASRTALYTDTQYF. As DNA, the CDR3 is TGTGCCAGCAGGACAGCGCTCTACACAGATACGCAGTATTTT.